These 11 T cell receptor beta chains were sequenced from one sample in a study of cytomegalovirus exposure and HLA in healthy donors. Amplification used 60 Vbeta primers and 13 Jbeta primers. This table comes from immunoSEQ multiplex PCR, and its TCRdb copy is limited to in-frame clones, with some not included. The sample has around 150,000 clones. Sequencing input: PBMCs. These receptors were collected from a man aged 35 to 55 in good health and CMV-seronegative.

The genes are TRBV7-9 and TRBJ1-6; 7 bases are a match to TRBD1. There are 16 residues in the CDR3. V trimming: 5 bases; J trimming: 5 bases; junction bases outside the gene matches: 9. Germline CDR1 and CDR2: SEHNR and FQNEAQ (reference sequence). The CDR3 bases are TGTGCCAGCAGCCCTGGGATGGGGACAGATAATTCACCCCTCCACTTT. Amino acid sequence: CASSPGMGTDNSPLHF.

V usage is TRBV7-9 and J usage is TRBJ1-2; 7 bases agree with TRBD1. The J segment lost 8 bases and the V segment lost 6 bases, leaving 12 bases of the junction unmatched. Germline CDR1 and CDR2: SEHNR and FQNEAQ (reference sequence). The CDR3 loop spans 14 amino acids. The CDR3 loop is CASSYRGEVEGYTF. The DNA of the CDR3 is TGTGCCAGCAGTTACAGGGGAGAAGTTGAAGGCTACACCTTC.

This chain connects TRBV19 to TRBJ1-5; D may be TRBD1 (6 bases). Trimming shortened V by 7 bases and J by 9 bases, and 16 bases separated the two germline ends. Germline loops: CDR1 LNHDA, CDR2 SQIVND (reference sequence). The CDR3 spans 13 residues. The CDR3 DNA sequence: TGTGCCAGTAATGGGCAGGGGCAGGGGCCCCAGCATTTT. This sequence encodes CASNGQGQGPQHF.

V usage is TRBV4-1 and J usage is TRBJ1-4; D is unclear. The CDR3 is 15 residues long. The V and J ends lost 1 base and 1 base respectively, with 7 bases between them. Germline CDR1 reads MGHRA; CDR2 reads YSYEKL. This CDR3 reads CASSQARGTNEKLFF. The CDR3 DNA follows: TGCGCCAGCAGCCAAGCGCGGGGAACTAATGAAAAACTGTTTTTT.

The chain joins TRBV29-1 to TRBJ2-4, with TRBD1 as a possible D gene (6 bases). Germline values: CDR1 SQVTM, CDR2 ANQGSEA. V lost 6 bases and J lost 3, with 12 bases in between. The CDR3 is 13 residues long. The CDR3, as DNA: TGCAGCGTCCACAGGGTTGGCAAAAACATTCAGTACTTC. Its translation: CSVHRVGKNIQYF.

The chain employs TRBV7-2 and TRBJ2-6; unclear D gene. Germline V gene data show CDR1 as SGHTA and CDR2 as FQGNSA. The CDR3 length is 17 residues. V dropped 2 bases and J dropped 0 bases, with 11 bases sitting between them. CDR3 in amino acids: CASSLPLHSSGANVLTF. The CDR3 nucleotides are TGTGCCAGCAGCTTACCCCTCCACAGCTCTGGGGCCAACGTCCTGACTTTC.

The chain carries TRBV5-6 and TRBJ1-2; TRBD1 aligns across 9 bases. CDR1 and CDR2 (germline): SGHDT, YYEEEE. V gave up 2 bases and J gave up 4 bases; unmatched junction bases: 12. The CDR3 consists of 17 residues. The CDR3 here is CASSLFRTGERGYGYTF. The DNA of the CDR3 is TGTGCCAGCAGCTTATTTCGGACAGGGGAGAGGGGCTATGGCTACACCTTC.

This chain links TRBV9 with TRBJ1-6; 7 bases fit TRBD1. The CDR3 covers 15 residues. Germline-derived CDR1 and CDR2 are SGDLS and YYNGEE. The junction had 5 bases not matched to a gene; V was cut back by 4 bases and J by 4 bases. CDR3 DNA sequence: TGTGCCAGCAGCTTCACAGGGGAATATAATTCACCCCTCCACTTT. Amino acids: CASSFTGEYNSPLHF.

The rearrangement joins TRBV6-6 to TRBJ2-1; no reliable D call. The CDR3 has 15 residues. Germline V CDR1 and CDR2: MNHNY, SVGAGI (reference sequence). V was shortened by 2 bases and J by 9 bases, with 17 bases between the two germline ends. CDR3 in DNA: TGTGCCAGCAGTTACGGCATGGGCCGTACATCTGAGCAGTTCTTC. Protein sequence: CASSYGMGRTSEQFF.

This chain uses TRBV5-8 with TRBJ2-5; 7 nucleotides match TRBD2. The CDR3 length is 14 residues. The V and J ends lost 5 bases and 5 bases, in that order; junction bases with no gene match: 9. CDR1 SGHTS and CDR2 YDEGEE come from the germline V gene. The CDR3 nucleotides read TGTGCCAGCAGAATTCGCGGGGGTGTGGAGACCCAGTACTTC. It encodes CASRIRGGVETQYF.

V usage is TRBV19 and J usage is TRBJ1-5, with 7 bases that match TRBD1. The ends lost 3 bases at V and 0 bases at J; junction bases unmatched: 8. Per germline, CDR1 LNHDA and CDR2 SQIVND (reference sequence). CDR3 length: 17 residues. CDR3 DNA sequence: TGTGCCAGTAGTATTGATTGGACAGGCTATAGCAATCAGCCCCAGCATTTT. Protein sequence: CASSIDWTGYSNQPQHF.